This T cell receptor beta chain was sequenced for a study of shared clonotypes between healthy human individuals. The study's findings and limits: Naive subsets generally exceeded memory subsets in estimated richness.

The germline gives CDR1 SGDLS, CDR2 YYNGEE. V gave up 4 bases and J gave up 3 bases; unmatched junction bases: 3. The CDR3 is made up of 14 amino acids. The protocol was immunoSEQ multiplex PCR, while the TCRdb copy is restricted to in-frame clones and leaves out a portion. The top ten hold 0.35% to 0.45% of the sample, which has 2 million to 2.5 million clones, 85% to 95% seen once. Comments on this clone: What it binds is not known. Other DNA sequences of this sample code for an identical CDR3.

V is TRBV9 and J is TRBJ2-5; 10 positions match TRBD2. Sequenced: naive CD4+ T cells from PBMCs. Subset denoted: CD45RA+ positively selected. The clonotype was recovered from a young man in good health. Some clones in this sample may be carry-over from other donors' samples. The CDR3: CASSPGLAEETQYF. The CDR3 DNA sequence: TGTGCCAGCAGCCCTGGACTAGCGGAAGAGACCCAGTACTTC. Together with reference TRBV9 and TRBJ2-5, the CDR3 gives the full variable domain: DSGVTQTPKHLITATGQRVTLRCSPRSGDLSVYWYQQSLDQGLQFLIQYYNGEERAKGNILERFSAQQFPDLHSELNLSSLELGDSALYFCASSPGLAEETQYFGPGTRLLVL.